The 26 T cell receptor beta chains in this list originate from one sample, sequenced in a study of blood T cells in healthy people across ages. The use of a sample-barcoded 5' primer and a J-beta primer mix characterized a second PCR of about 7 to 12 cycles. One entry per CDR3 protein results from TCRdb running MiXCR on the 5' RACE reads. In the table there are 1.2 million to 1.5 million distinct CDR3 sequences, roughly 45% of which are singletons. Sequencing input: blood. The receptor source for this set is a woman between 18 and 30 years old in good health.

CDR3 amino acids: CASSQRPQETQYF. The CDR3 region has the DNA TGTGCCAGCAGCCAACGGCCCCAAGAGACCCAGTACTTC. V gene TRBV4-2 combines with J gene TRBJ2-5, with D unresolved. V was clipped by 2 bases and J by 1 base, with 5 bases between them. CDR3 length equals 13 residues. Germline loops: CDR1 LGHNA, CDR2 YNFKEQ.

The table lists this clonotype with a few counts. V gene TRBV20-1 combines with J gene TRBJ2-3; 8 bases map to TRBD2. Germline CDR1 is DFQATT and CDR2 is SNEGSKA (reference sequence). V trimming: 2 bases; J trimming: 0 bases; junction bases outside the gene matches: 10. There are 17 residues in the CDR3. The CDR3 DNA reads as TGCAGTGCTAGAAATTTAGCGGGGATACACAGCACAGATACGCAGTATTTT. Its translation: CSARNLAGIHSTDTQYF.

The CDR3 DNA reads TGTGCCAGCAGCTTAATATCGGGACAGCGTGAAGCTTTCTTT. Its protein is CASSLISGQREAFF. This chain links TRBV11-2 with TRBJ1-1, with TRBD1 matching 7 bases. V gave up 2 bases and J gave up 7 bases; unmatched junction bases: 7. The CDR3 totals 14 residues. Germline loops: CDR1 SGHAT, CDR2 FQNNGV.

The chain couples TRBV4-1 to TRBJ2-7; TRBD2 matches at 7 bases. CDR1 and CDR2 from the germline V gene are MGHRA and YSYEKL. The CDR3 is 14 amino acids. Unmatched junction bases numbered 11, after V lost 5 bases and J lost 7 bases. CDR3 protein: CASSSRGEPHEQYF. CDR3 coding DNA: TGCGCCAGCAGCTCCCGGGGGGAGCCCCATGAGCAGTACTTC.

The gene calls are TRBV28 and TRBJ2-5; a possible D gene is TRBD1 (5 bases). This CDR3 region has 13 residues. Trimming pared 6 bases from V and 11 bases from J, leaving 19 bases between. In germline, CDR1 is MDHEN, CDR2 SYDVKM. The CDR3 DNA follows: TGTGCCAGCAGGGACACAGATTACAATGAGCAGTACTTC. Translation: CASRDTDYNEQYF.

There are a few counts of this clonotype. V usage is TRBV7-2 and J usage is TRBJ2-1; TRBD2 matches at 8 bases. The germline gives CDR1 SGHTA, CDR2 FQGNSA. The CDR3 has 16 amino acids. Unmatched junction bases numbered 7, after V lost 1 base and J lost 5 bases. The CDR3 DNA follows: TGTGCCAGCAGCTTAGTCGGCGGGGGGCTTGACAATGAGCAGTTCTTC. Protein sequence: CASSLVGGGLDNEQFF.

This CDR3 reads CASSLWARQGEDEQYF. CDR3 coding DNA: TGTGCCAGCAGTTTATGGGCGAGACAGGGTGAGGACGAGCAGTACTTC. The V gene is TRBV27, the J gene TRBJ2-7; 7 bases match TRBD1. Germline lookup yields CDR1 MNHEY and CDR2 SMNVEV (reference sequence). V was pared by 1 base and J by 5 bases, with 11 bases of the junction left unmatched. This CDR3 is built from 16 residues.

The CDR3 region has the DNA TGTGCCAGCAGTCGACCGGGGAGATCTGGGGCCAACGTCCTGACTTTC. This codes for CASSRPGRSGANVLTF. The chain couples TRBV6-6 to TRBJ2-6; maybe TRBD2 (5 bases). Germline CDR1 is MNHNY and CDR2 is SVGAGI (reference sequence). The germline V and J ends were trimmed by 5 bases and 1 base, with 12 bases remaining between them. The CDR3 has 16 residues.

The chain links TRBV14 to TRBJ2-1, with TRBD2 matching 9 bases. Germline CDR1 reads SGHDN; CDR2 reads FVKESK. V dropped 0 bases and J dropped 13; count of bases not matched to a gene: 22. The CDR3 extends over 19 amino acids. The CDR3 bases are TGTGCCAGCAGCCAAGATGCGGCTAGCGGGGCTATCTTCCAAGAGACCCAGTTCTTC. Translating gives CASSQDAASGAIFQETQFF.

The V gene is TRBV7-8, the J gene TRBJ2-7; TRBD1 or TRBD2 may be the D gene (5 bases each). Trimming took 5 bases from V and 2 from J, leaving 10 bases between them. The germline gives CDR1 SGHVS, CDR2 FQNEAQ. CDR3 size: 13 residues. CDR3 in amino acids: CASSPRDPYEQYF. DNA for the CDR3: TGTGCCAGCAGCCCCCGGGACCCCTACGAGCAGTACTTC.

CDR3 in DNA: TGTGCCAGCAGTTCGCCCCACAACGCCTGGGCTGAAGCTTTCTTT. Protein sequence: CASSSPHNAWAEAFF. V gene TRBV12-3 or TRBV12-4 combines with J gene TRBJ1-1; D gene ambiguous. The CDR3 covers 15 residues. V lost 4 bases, J lost 6 bases, and 18 bases lay in between.

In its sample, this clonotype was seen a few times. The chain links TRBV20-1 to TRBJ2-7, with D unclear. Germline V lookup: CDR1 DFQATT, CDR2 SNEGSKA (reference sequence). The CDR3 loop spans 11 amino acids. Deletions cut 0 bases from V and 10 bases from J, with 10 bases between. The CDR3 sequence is CSARDEVGQYF. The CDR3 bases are TGCAGTGCTAGAGATGAAGTAGGACAGTACTTC.

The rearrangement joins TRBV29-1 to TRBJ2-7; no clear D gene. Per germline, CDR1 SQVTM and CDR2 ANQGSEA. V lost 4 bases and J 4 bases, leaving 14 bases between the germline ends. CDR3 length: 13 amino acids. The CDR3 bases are TGCAGCGTTGCTGTGTCCTCCCTTTACGAGCAGTACTTC. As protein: CSVAVSSLYEQYF.

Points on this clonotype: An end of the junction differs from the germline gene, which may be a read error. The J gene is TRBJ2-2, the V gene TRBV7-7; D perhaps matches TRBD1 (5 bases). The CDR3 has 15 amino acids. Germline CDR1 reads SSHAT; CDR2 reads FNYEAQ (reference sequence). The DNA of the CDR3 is TGTGCTAGCAGCTTAGGCCTAGGGGACACCGGGGAGCTGTTTTTT. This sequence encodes CASSLGLGDTGELFF.

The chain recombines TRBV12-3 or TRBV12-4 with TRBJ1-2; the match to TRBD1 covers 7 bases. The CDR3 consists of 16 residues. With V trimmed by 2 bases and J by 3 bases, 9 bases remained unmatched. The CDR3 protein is CASSLSLTTGHYGYTF. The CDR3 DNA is TGTGCCAGCAGTTTATCCCTTACGACAGGGCACTATGGCTACACCTTC.

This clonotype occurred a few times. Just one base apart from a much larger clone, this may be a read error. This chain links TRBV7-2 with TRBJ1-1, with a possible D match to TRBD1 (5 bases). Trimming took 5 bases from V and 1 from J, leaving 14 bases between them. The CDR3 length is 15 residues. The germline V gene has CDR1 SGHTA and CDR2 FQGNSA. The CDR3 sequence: CASSRGWGGNTEAFF. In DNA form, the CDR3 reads TGTGCCAGCAGCCGAGGTTGGGGGGGGAACACTGAAGCTTTCTTT.

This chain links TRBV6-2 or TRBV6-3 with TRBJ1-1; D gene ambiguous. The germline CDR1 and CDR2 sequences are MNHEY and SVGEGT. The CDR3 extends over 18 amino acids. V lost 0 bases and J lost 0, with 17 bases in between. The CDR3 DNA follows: TGTGCCAGCAGTTACTCAGGCGCACGGGCCGACTTGAACACTGAAGCTTTCTTT. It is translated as CASSYSGARADLNTEAFF.

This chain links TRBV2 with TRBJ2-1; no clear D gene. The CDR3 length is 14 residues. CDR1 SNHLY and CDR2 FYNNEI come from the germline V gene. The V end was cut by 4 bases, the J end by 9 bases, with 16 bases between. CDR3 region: CASSGVSLNGEQFF. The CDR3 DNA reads TGTGCCAGCAGTGGGGTGTCTCTCAACGGTGAGCAGTTCTTC.

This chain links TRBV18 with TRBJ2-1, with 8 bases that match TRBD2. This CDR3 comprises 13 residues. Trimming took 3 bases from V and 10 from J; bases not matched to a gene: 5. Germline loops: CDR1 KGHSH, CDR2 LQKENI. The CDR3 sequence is CASSPPGLEEQFF. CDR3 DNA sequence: TGTGCCAGCTCACCTCCGGGACTAGAGGAGCAGTTCTTC.

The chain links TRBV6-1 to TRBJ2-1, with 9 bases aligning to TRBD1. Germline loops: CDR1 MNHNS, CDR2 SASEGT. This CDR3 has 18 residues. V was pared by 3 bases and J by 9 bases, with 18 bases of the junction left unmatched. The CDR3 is CASSEMTGGFSYFSEQFF. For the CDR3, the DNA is TGTGCCAGCAGTGAGATGACAGGGGGGTTTTCTTATTTTAGTGAGCAGTTCTTC.

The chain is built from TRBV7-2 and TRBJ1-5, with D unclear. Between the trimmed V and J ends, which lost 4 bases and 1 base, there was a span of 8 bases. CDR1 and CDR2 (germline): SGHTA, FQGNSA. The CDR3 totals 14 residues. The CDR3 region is CASSYSWSNQPQHF. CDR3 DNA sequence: TGTGCCAGCAGCTATAGTTGGAGCAATCAGCCCCAGCATTTT.

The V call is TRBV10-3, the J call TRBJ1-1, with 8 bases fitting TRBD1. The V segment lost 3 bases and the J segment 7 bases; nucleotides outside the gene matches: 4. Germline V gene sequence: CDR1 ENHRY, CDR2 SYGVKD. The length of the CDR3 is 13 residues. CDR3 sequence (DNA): TGTGCCATCAGTGATTTCGACAGGGGTGAAGCTTTCTTT. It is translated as CAISDFDRGEAFF.

CDR3 coding DNA: TGTGCCAGCAGTTACTCGATTCCCTCCTACGAGCAGTACTTC. This codes for CASSYSIPSYEQYF. This chain joins TRBV6-2 or TRBV6-3 and TRBJ2-7; D gene uncertain. In germline, CDR1 is MNHEY, CDR2 SVGEGT. V lost 0 bases and J lost 0, with 6 bases in between. This CDR3 is 14 amino acids long.

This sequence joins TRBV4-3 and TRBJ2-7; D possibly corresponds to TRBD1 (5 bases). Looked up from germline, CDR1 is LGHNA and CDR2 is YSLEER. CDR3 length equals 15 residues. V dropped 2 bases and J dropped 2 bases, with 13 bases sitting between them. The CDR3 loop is CASSQYDSRAYEQYF. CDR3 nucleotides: TGCGCCAGCAGCCAATACGACAGTAGGGCCTACGAGCAGTACTTC.

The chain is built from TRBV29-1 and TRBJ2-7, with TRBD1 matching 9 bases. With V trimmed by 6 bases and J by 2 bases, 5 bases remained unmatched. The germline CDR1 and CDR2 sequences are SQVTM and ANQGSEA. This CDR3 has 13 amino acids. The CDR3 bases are TGCAGCGTGCGCTGGACAGGGGCCTACGAGCAGTACTTC. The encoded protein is CSVRWTGAYEQYF.

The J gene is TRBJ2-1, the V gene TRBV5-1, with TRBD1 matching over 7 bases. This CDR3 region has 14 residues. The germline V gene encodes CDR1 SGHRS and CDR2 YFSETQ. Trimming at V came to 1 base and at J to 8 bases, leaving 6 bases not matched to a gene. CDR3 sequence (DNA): TGCGCCAGCAGCTTGAGCCAGGGGGTTTATGAGCAGTTCTTC. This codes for CASSLSQGVYEQFF.